This TCR beta chain stems from a study of CD8 T cells in ankylosing spondylitis. Libraries of TCR beta came from quantitative 5'-RACE with molecular barcodes. Each CDR3 protein is one row after TCRdb ran MiXCR on the 5' RACE reads. The repertoire consists of 30,000 to 40,000 distinct CDR3 sequences, with 2.5% to 3.5% occurring once and the leading ten covering about 3%. Germline trimming cut 3 bases from V and 7 bases from J; bases unmatched to any gene: 7. The CDR3 runs to 15 residues. Germline V gives CDR1 SGDLS, CDR2 YYNGEE. This clonotype has ten or more counts. Its antigen is unknown. Study-wide points: Disease-linked clones were reportedly significantly enriched in matched ankylosing spondylitis synovial fluid. Within ankylosing spondylitis blood, a TCR beta motif made up of roughly eight highly homologous variants appeared to be characteristic. Several of the motif variants were reported before in synovial fluid and blood from reactive arthritis.

The chain employs TRBV9 and TRBJ2-1; TRBD2 matches 10 bases. Sequencing was carried out using blood, either unsorted or a sorted T cell fraction (not recorded which). The TCR was taken from a male donor with ankylosing spondylitis or in good health (not recorded which). CDR3 bases: TGTGCCAGCAGCGCGAGCGGGGGGGCGAAAAATGAGCAGTTCTTC. Protein product: CASSASGGAKNEQFF.